This record concerns one T cell receptor beta chain sequence. This entry comes from a study of cytomegalovirus exposure and HLA in healthy donors. 13 Jbeta primers and 60 Vbeta primers were used for the PCR. The repertoire was sequenced with immunoSEQ multiplex PCR; TCRdb's copy has only in-frame clones and lacks some. The repertoire holds under 200,000 clones, with around 81% as singletons. This CDR3 comprises 17 residues. Unmatched junction bases numbered 9, after V lost 1 base and J lost 2 bases. The V gene's germline CDR1 is MGHRA and CDR2 YSYEKL. Sample: PBMCs. The sequence was collected from a woman aged 18-29 years in good health and CMV-seropositive. The chain uses TRBV4-1 and TRBJ2-3; TRBD1 agrees at 7 bases. The CDR3 coding sequence is TGCGCCAGCAGCCAAGGGGGAACAGGGGACCCCACAGATACGCAGTATTTT. Encoded protein: CASSQGGTGDPTDTQYF.